These T cell receptor beta chains were read from a single sample in a study of blood T cell repertoires in COVID-19. The table came from immunoSEQ multiplex PCR; TCRdb's copy has only in-frame clones and leaves some out. The data contain 95,000 to 150,000 clones, about 90% of them singletons. The sequencing sample was made of peripheral blood. These receptors originate from a woman in her sixties or seventies with acute or convalescent COVID-19. Each CDR3 is given with its conserved first and last residue. The order of the fields is clone size, D gene, V gene, J gene, CDR3 DNA, CDR3 protein. D genes are given only for firm matches. Size tells how often a clone was seen (once, few, many) or the class of an expanded clone, and some rows leave it out.

abundance: .
d_gene: .
v_gene: TRBV7-9
j_gene: TRBJ2-3
CDR3nt: TGTGCCAGCAGCCCCCCGGGGGGCGAGGGGACAGATACGCAGTATTTT
CDR3aa: CASSPPGGEGTDTQYF

abundance: .
d_gene: TRBD1
v_gene: TRBV28
j_gene: TRBJ1-1
CDR3nt: TGTGCCAGCAGGAAAGGACAGGTCGGCACTGAAGCTTTCTTT
CDR3aa: CASRKGQVGTEAFF

abundance: .
d_gene: TRBD1
v_gene: TRBV19
j_gene: TRBJ1-5
CDR3nt: TGTGCCAGTAGTATACCCGGGACAGGGACCCGTGTGCATTTT
CDR3aa: CASSIPGTGTRVHF

abundance: .
d_gene: TRBD1
v_gene: TRBV7-9
j_gene: TRBJ1-3
CDR3nt: TGTGCCAGCAGCTCTCGGACAGGGGATCTACGAAACACCATATATTTT
CDR3aa: CASSSRTGDLRNTIYF

abundance: .
d_gene: .
v_gene: TRBV6-2/TRBV6-3
j_gene: TRBJ1-4
CDR3nt: TGTGCCAGCAGTTACTCGAGTTTTGTACCGACTAATGAAAAACTGTTTTTT
CDR3aa: CASSYSSFVPTNEKLFF

abundance: once
d_gene: TRBD2
v_gene: TRBV5-1
j_gene: TRBJ2-5
CDR3nt: TGCGCCAGCAGCGCGGGACTAGCGGGGGGTCAAGAGACCCAGTACTTC
CDR3aa: CASSAGLAGGQETQYF

abundance: .
d_gene: TRBD2
v_gene: TRBV14
j_gene: TRBJ2-7
CDR3nt: TGTGCCAGCAGCCAAGGGCGGGGGGCCTCCTACGAGCAGTACTTC
CDR3aa: CASSQGRGASYEQYF

abundance: .
d_gene: .
v_gene: TRBV28
j_gene: TRBJ1-5
CDR3nt: TGTGCCAGCATAGCTCAGGGCGGAAGCTTTCAGCCCCAGCATTTT
CDR3aa: CASIAQGGSFQPQHF

abundance: .
d_gene: .
v_gene: TRBV27
j_gene: TRBJ2-7
CDR3nt: TGTGCCAGCACCACGGCGGGGTACGAGCAGTACTTC
CDR3aa: CASTTAGYEQYF

abundance: .
d_gene: .
v_gene: TRBV13
j_gene: TRBJ2-6
CDR3nt: TGTGCCAGCAGCAGGAGGGGTTCTGGGGCCAACGTCCTGACTTTC
CDR3aa: CASSRRGSGANVLTF

abundance: .
d_gene: TRBD1
v_gene: TRBV14
j_gene: TRBJ1-2
CDR3nt: TGTGCCAGCAGCCAAGATCGACAGGGGAGGGGTGGCTACACCTTC
CDR3aa: CASSQDRQGRGGYTF

abundance: .
d_gene: TRBD1
v_gene: TRBV3-1/TRBV3-2
j_gene: TRBJ1-2
CDR3nt: TGTGCCAGCAGCCGAGACAATTTCGGGACAGGGAGATATGGCTACACCTTC
CDR3aa: CASSRDNFGTGRYGYTF

abundance: .
d_gene: TRBD2
v_gene: TRBV15
j_gene: TRBJ2-7
CDR3nt: TGTGCCACCAGCAGCGTATTGGCGGGGGAGTACGAGCAGTACTTC
CDR3aa: CATSSVLAGEYEQYF

abundance: .
d_gene: TRBD2
v_gene: TRBV2
j_gene: TRBJ2-5
CDR3nt: TGTGCCAGCAGTGAAGAGGTGGGACTAGCGGGGTTGGAGACCCAGTACTTC
CDR3aa: CASSEEVGLAGLETQYF

abundance: .
d_gene: .
v_gene: TRBV5-1
j_gene: TRBJ1-3
CDR3nt: TGCGCCAGCAGCTTTTACAGGGCGCTATTCAGAAACACCATATATTTT
CDR3aa: CASSFYRALFRNTIYF

abundance: once
d_gene: .
v_gene: TRBV10-3
j_gene: TRBJ1-1
CDR3nt: TGTGCCATCCAAACTCAACGGGACACTGAAGCTTTCTTT
CDR3aa: CAIQTQRDTEAFF

abundance: .
d_gene: .
v_gene: TRBV7-2
j_gene: TRBJ1-2
CDR3nt: TGTGCCAGCAGCTTTCTGGGCCCAACCTATGGCTACACCTTC
CDR3aa: CASSFLGPTYGYTF

abundance: .
d_gene: TRBD1
v_gene: TRBV6-5
j_gene: TRBJ2-1
CDR3nt: TGTGCCAGCAGTTATCGACAGGGGACGTACTACAATGAGCAGTTCTTC
CDR3aa: CASSYRQGTYYNEQFF